The clone carrying this TCR beta chain was detected ten times or more. Its antigen is currently unknown. The CDR3 runs 15 residues. Per germline, CDR1 SGHVS and CDR2 FNYEAQ. Trimming pared 2 bases from V and 2 bases from J, leaving 10 bases between. TCRdb re-analysed the 5' RACE reads in MiXCR, keeping a single row per CDR3 protein. The table shows tens of thousands of distinct CDR3 sequences, with approximately 4.6% occurring only once. The data are from a study of early T cells in non-severe SARS-CoV-2 infection. Findings and caveats of the study: Missing private and CD4 specificities, VDJdb matching favored anti-spike CD8 responses.

The sample taken for sequencing was whole blood. This receptor was taken from an adult who was a healthcare worker with PCR-confirmed SARS-CoV-2 infection or an uninfected control (not recorded which). The V and J genes are TRBV7-6 and TRBJ1-3; tentative D call: TRBD1 (6 bases). CDR3 amino acids: CASSLQQGTGNTIYF. The CDR3 bases are TGTGCCAGCAGCTTACAACAGGGAACTGGAAACACCATATATTTT.